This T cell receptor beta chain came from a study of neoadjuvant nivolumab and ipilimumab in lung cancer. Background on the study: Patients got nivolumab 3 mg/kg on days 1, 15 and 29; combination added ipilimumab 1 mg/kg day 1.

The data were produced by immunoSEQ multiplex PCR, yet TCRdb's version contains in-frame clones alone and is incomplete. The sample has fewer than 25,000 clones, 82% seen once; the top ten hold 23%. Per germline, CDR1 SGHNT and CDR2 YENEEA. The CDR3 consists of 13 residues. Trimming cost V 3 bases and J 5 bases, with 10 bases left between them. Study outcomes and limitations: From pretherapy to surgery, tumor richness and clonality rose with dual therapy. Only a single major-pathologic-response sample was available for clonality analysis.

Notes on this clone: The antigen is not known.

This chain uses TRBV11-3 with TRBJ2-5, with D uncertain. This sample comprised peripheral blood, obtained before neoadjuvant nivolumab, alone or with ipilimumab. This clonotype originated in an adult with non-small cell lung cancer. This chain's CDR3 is CASSFEDEETQYF. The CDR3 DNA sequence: TGTGCCAGCAGCTTCGAGGATGAGGAGACCCAGTACTTC.